These 29 T cell receptor beta chains originate from one sample sequenced in a study of T-cell reconstitution after alpha-beta-depleted transplantation in children. Construction of the TCRbeta library involved unique molecular identifiers. MiXCR, applied by TCRdb to the PCR reads, yields one record per CDR3 protein. Of 150,000 to 200,000 distinct CDR3 sequences listed, more than 9.5% are singletons. Sample: PBMCs, taken before TCRalphabeta/CD19-depleted stem cell transplant. The source of these receptors is a boy between 2 and 10 years old with acute myeloid leukemia, due to receive a stem cell transplant.

This clonotype was seen ten or more times. This chain links TRBV7-6 with TRBJ2-7, with 15 bases identical to TRBD2. The CDR3 runs to 19 residues. With V trimmed by 4 bases and J by 0 bases, 10 bases remained unmatched. CDR1 and CDR2 (germline): SGHVS, FNYEAQ. Here the CDR3 reads CASSSGTGLAGGSSYEQYF. CDR3 DNA sequence: TGTGCCAGCAGCTCGGGGACGGGACTAGCGGGAGGAAGCTCCTACGAGCAGTACTTC.

This clonotype was seen repeatedly, ten times or more. V gene TRBV27 combines with J gene TRBJ2-4, with 11 bases matching TRBD2. V lost 6 bases and J lost 5; bases outside the gene matches: 9. CDR1 and CDR2 (germline): MNHEY, SMNVEV (reference sequence). The CDR3 has 16 residues. The CDR3 sequence: CASSWGLAGGENIQYF. As DNA, the CDR3 is TGTGCCAGCAGCTGGGGGCTAGCGGGAGGAGAAAACATTCAGTACTTC.

This clonotype occurred many times. The J gene is TRBJ1-2, the V gene TRBV20-1; a weak D match, TRBD1 (6 bases). CDR1 is DFQATT and CDR2 is SNEGSKA in the germline V gene (reference sequence). CDR3 length equals 11 residues. With 6 bases removed from V and 11 bases from J, the gap between germline ends came to 16 bases. CDR3 region: CSADQGHSYTF. In DNA form, the CDR3 reads TGCAGTGCCGACCAGGGACACTCATACACCTTC.

The chain uses TRBV27 and TRBJ2-5; no firm D call. Germline-derived CDR1 and CDR2 are MNHEY and SMNVEV (reference sequence). CDR3 size: 11 residues. V was clipped by 11 bases and J by 0 bases, with 7 bases between them. The CDR3 region has the DNA TGTGCCTGGGGATACCAAGAGACCCAGTACTTC. Translation gives CAWGYQETQYF.

This clonotype was counted only a few times. The junction differs from germline at one of its ends, possibly a read error. This chain connects TRBV20-1 to TRBJ1-2; TRBD1 aligns across 12 bases. CDR3 size: 15 residues. Germline V lookup: CDR1 DFQATT, CDR2 SNEGSKA (reference sequence). Here the CDR3 reads CCASGTGGLNYGYTF. As DNA, the CDR3 is TGCTGTGCTTCCGGGACAGGGGGCCTCAACTATGGCTACACCTTC.

This clonotype occurred many times. The rearrangement joins TRBV27 to TRBJ1-1, with D maybe TRBD1 (5 bases). V was cut by 6 bases and J by 10 bases, with 15 bases left in between. This CDR3 is 12 amino acids long. The germline V gene encodes CDR1 MNHEY and CDR2 SMNVEV (reference sequence). In nucleotides, the CDR3 is TGTGCCAGCAGGGCAACGGGGGGGAGAGCTTTCTTT. This gives the protein CASRATGGRAFF.

This clonotype was picked up many times. J is TRBJ2-1 and V is TRBV25-1; unclear D gene. CDR1 and CDR2 from the germline V gene are MGHDK and SYGVNS. This CDR3 region has 10 residues. V shed 5 bases and J shed 9 bases, with 5 bases lying between them. In DNA, the CDR3 is TGTGCCAGCAGTTCGAGTGAGCAGTTCTTC. Its protein product is CASSSSEQFF.

This clonotype was observed at least ten times. V gene TRBV6-1 combines with J gene TRBJ2-2; TRBD1 is a possible D gene (6 bases). Germline V CDR1 and CDR2: MNHNS, SASEGT. V gave up 6 bases and J gave up 0 bases, with 17 bases separating them. The CDR3 is made up of 17 amino acids. Written as DNA, the CDR3 is TGTGCCAGCAGCACCTACTTAGGGGGTTCGAACACCGGGGAGCTGTTTTTT. Protein sequence: CASSTYLGGSNTGELFF.

At least ten counts were recorded for this clonotype. The chain joins TRBV12-3 or TRBV12-4 to TRBJ2-5; TRBD2 aligns across 12 bases. The CDR3 consists of 15 residues. V was pared by 5 bases and J by 4 bases, with 5 bases of the junction left unmatched. The CDR3 sequence is CASSPGLAGTETQYF. The CDR3 nucleotides read TGTGCCAGCAGTCCCGGACTAGCGGGGACAGAGACCCAGTACTTC.

This clonotype was seen many times. The V call is TRBV12-3 or TRBV12-4, the J call TRBJ2-7; 10 positions match TRBD1. V shed 6 bases and J 5 bases; nucleotides not matched to a gene: 7. This CDR3 is 14 amino acids long. CDR3: CASSPGTGVHEQYF. The CDR3 nucleotides read TGTGCCAGCAGCCCCGGGACAGGGGTCCACGAGCAGTACTTC.

There are many counts of this clonotype. The CDR3 reads CASRGRLSPLHF. The CDR3 DNA reads TGTGCCAGCCGCGGGAGGTTATCACCCCTCCACTTT. The gene calls are TRBV12-3 or TRBV12-4 and TRBJ1-6, with D unresolved. The CDR3 has 12 residues. Trimming took 8 bases from V and 10 from J, leaving 12 bases between them.

This clonotype was recorded many times. The CDR3 loop is CASPGENTGELFF. The CDR3, as DNA: TGTGCCAGTCCTGGGGAGAACACCGGGGAGCTGTTTTTT. The gene calls are TRBV6-1 and TRBJ2-2, with D unresolved. V was pared by 9 bases and J by 1 base, with 9 bases between. CDR1 is MNHNS and CDR2 is SASEGT in the germline V gene. The CDR3 runs to 13 residues.

This clonotype was seen at least ten times. The V and J genes are TRBV7-2 and TRBJ1-2; the D gene is possibly TRBD1 (5 bases). The CDR3 is 12 residues long. CDR1 and CDR2 (germline): SGHTA, FQGNSA. V was pared by 9 bases and J by 4 bases, with 12 bases between. CDR3 sequence (DNA): TGTGCCAGTTCCCGGGACGGCTATGGCTACACCTTC. Translated, it gives CASSRDGYGYTF.

This clonotype was detected ten times or more. J is TRBJ1-2 and V is TRBV10-3; D not certain. Germline V gives CDR1 ENHRY, CDR2 SYGVKD. CDR3 length: 13 residues. V gave up 4 bases and J gave up 6 bases, with 12 bases separating them. CDR3 DNA: TGTGCCATCAGTGGAGGAGGTATCCATGGCTACACCTTC. Its protein product is CAISGGGIHGYTF.

The sample holds many counts of this clonotype. V gene TRBV7-9 combines with J gene TRBJ2-3, with a tentative D call TRBD2 (5 bases). Germline-derived CDR1 and CDR2 are SEHNR and FQNEAQ (reference sequence). The CDR3 sequence is 14 residues long. The V gene lost 10 bases and the J gene lost 0 bases, with 14 bases spanning the gap. Here the CDR3 DNA reads TGTGCCACCCAGGATAGCGCGAGCACAGATACGCAGTATTTT. It is translated as CATQDSASTDTQYF. Full variable domain (missing parts from reference TRBV7-9 and TRBJ2-3): DTGVSQNPRHKITKRGQNVTFRCDPISEHNRLYWYRQTLGQGPEFLTYFQNEAQLEKSRLLSDRFSAERPKGSFSTLEIQRTEQGDSAMYLCATQDSASTDTQYFGPGTRLTVL.

In this sample, this clonotype turned up many times. The chain recombines TRBV20-1 with TRBJ2-1; 10 bases agree with TRBD2. There are 14 residues in the CDR3. V gave up 3 bases and J gave up 8 bases; unmatched junction bases: 7. Germline CDR1 and CDR2: DFQATT and SNEGSKA (reference sequence). CDR3 sequence reads: CSASKSGGAHEQFF. CDR3 in DNA: TGCAGTGCTAGTAAAAGCGGGGGGGCCCATGAGCAGTTCTTC.

This clonotype has ten or more counts. The chain employs TRBV5-1 and TRBJ2-7; the match to TRBD1 covers 8 bases. V lost 4 bases and J lost 2; bases outside the gene matches: 5. This CDR3 has 14 amino acids. Germline V gives CDR1 SGHRS, CDR2 YFSETQ. The CDR3 DNA follows: TGCGCCAGCAGCCCGGACAGGGCTCCCTACGAGCAGTACTTC. Its translation: CASSPDRAPYEQYF.

The rearrangement joins TRBV5-6 to TRBJ1-2; 8 bases are shared with TRBD1. The CDR3 loop spans 17 amino acids. From germline, CDR1 is SGHDT and CDR2 YYEEEE. J was trimmed by 1 base and V by 1 base; bases with no gene match: 9. CDR3 DNA sequence: TGTGCCAGCAGCTTGTCCTGGACAGGGACACTTAACTATGGCTACACCTTC. This codes for CASSLSWTGTLNYGYTF.

In its sample, this clonotype was seen many times. The chain couples TRBV5-1 to TRBJ2-1; 8 nucleotides line up with TRBD1. The CDR3 is 15 residues long. Germline V lookup: CDR1 SGHRS, CDR2 YFSETQ. V was pared by 7 bases and J by 3 bases, with 9 bases of the junction left unmatched. In DNA form, the CDR3 reads TGCGCCAGCGGGACAGGCGACAAAATCTACAATGAGCAGTTCTTC. Residues: CASGTGDKIYNEQFF.

This clonotype was detected many times. One junction end disagrees with the germline gene, perhaps due to a read error. V usage is TRBV6-2 or TRBV6-3 and J usage is TRBJ1-5; the D is unclear. The germline V gene has CDR1 MNHEY and CDR2 SVGEGT. The CDR3 length is 10 residues. The CDR3 coding sequence is TGTGCCAGCAGTTACCCAGGCGTTGCCTTT. It translates to CASSYPGVAF.

This clonotype was recorded many times. The DNA for the CDR3 is TGCGCCAGCAGCAAGGGACACCAAGTAAATTCACCCCTCCACTTT. It is translated as CASSKGHQVNSPLHF. The chain recombines TRBV5-1 with TRBJ1-6, with a possible D match to TRBD1 (6 bases). Germline-derived CDR1 and CDR2 are SGHRS and YFSETQ. Trimming left V 4 bases short and J 7 bases short, with 15 bases between. The CDR3 is 15 residues long.

The table lists this clonotype with many counts. The J gene is TRBJ2-3, the V gene TRBV28, with D possibly TRBD1 on 6 matching bases. The CDR3 loop spans 16 amino acids. The germline V and J ends were trimmed by 6 bases and 2 bases, with 18 bases remaining between them. CDR1 is MDHEN and CDR2 is SYDVKM in the germline V gene. The CDR3 protein is CASSPIWTVFTDTQYF. The CDR3 DNA reads as TGTGCCAGCAGCCCTATTTGGACAGTCTTCACAGATACGCAGTATTTT. The full variable domain, its missing parts supplied by reference TRBV28 and TRBJ2-3, is DVKVTQSSRYLVKRTGEKVFLECVQDMDHENMFWYRQDPGLGLRLIYFSYDVKMKEKGDIPEGYSVSREKKERFSLILESASTNQTSMYLCASSPIWTVFTDTQYFGPGTRLTVL.

This clonotype was seen at least ten times. The chain joins TRBV5-6 to TRBJ2-1, with 8 nucleotides matching TRBD2. The junction had 10 bases not matched to a gene; V was cut back by 4 bases and J by 4 bases. Germline V gives CDR1 SGHDT, CDR2 YYEEEE. This CDR3 region has 16 residues. In nucleotides, the CDR3 is TGTGCCAGCAGCCCGGGGGTGCGGGGGGAGTACAATGAGCAGTTCTTC. Its protein product is CASSPGVRGEYNEQFF.

In its sample, this clonotype was seen many times. The V gene is TRBV10-2, the J gene TRBJ2-3; 9 bases match TRBD1. CDR3 length equals 16 residues. The J segment lost 6 bases and the V segment lost 6 bases, leaving 13 bases of the junction unmatched. Germline V CDR1 and CDR2: WSHSY, SAAADI. In nucleotides, the CDR3 is TGCGCCAGCAGGACCCTTAGGACAGGGGTGGGGGATACGCAGTATTTT. Translation: CASRTLRTGVGDTQYF.

This clonotype was observed many times. V usage is TRBV15 and J usage is TRBJ2-6, with D perhaps matching TRBD2 (5 bases). Germline lookup yields CDR1 LNHNV and CDR2 YYDKDF (reference sequence). The length of the CDR3 is 16 residues. Trimming shortened V by 3 bases and J by 2 bases, and 11 bases separated the two germline ends. DNA of the CDR3: TGTGCCACCAGCAGCCGGACTGCCCCTGGGGCCAACGTCCTGACTTTC. It encodes CATSSRTAPGANVLTF. The whole variable domain, filled in from reference TRBV15 and TRBJ2-6, reads DAMVIQNPRYQVTQFGKPVTLSCSQTLNHNVMYWYQQKSSQAPKLLFHYYDKDFNNEADTPDNFQSRRPNTSFCFLDIRSPGLGDTAMYLCATSSRTAPGANVLTFGAGSRLTVL.

At least ten counts were recorded for this clonotype. CDR3 sequence: CASSQPRRETYNEQFF. DNA for the CDR3: TGCGCCAGCAGCCAGCCGCGGAGGGAAACCTACAATGAGCAGTTCTTC. This chain connects TRBV4-1 to TRBJ2-1; D may be TRBD2 (6 bases). The CDR3 has 16 amino acids. Trimming cost V 3 bases and J 2 bases, with 14 bases left between them. Germline V lookup: CDR1 MGHRA, CDR2 YSYEKL.

This clonotype has a count of ten or more. This sequence joins TRBV5-1 and TRBJ1-3; no clear D gene. V was pared by 4 bases and J by 0 bases, with 14 bases between. The CDR3 is 16 residues long. CDR1 and CDR2 from the germline V gene are SGHRS and YFSETQ. CDR3 loop: CASSRGQAHSGNTIYF. The CDR3 region has the DNA TGCGCCAGCAGCCGAGGGCAGGCACACTCTGGAAACACCATATATTTT.

The sample holds many counts of this clonotype. This chain links TRBV20-1 with TRBJ2-7; 8 positions agree with TRBD2. The CDR3 has 16 amino acids. The germline gives CDR1 DFQATT, CDR2 SNEGSKA (reference sequence). V lost 5 bases, J lost 3 bases, and 15 bases stayed unmatched. This chain's CDR3 is CSAPNPLTSVHYEQYF. The CDR3 nucleotides read TGCAGTGCTCCCAACCCCCTGACTAGCGTACACTACGAGCAGTACTTC.

The chain has TRBV3-1 and TRBJ1-4, with unresolved D. The CDR3 contains 13 residues. V lost 0 bases, J lost 9 bases, and 8 bases lay in between. Germline V lookup: CDR1 LGHDT, CDR2 YNNKEL (reference sequence). CDR3 nucleotide sequence: TGTGCCAGCAGCCAAGATCTCCGGAAAAAACTGTTTTTT. Its protein is CASSQDLRKKLFF.